This TCR beta chain was sequenced during a study of blood T cell repertoires in COVID-19. This clone showed up just a few times. Seattle cases were enrolled at active infection and followed longitudinally. This CDR3 is 14 amino acids long. V lost 4 bases, J lost 5 bases, and 6 bases stayed unmatched. In germline, CDR1 is SGHRS, CDR2 YFSETQ. Per the original methods: The assay estimated nucleated cells by amplifying reference gene primers. The method was immunoSEQ multiplex PCR; TCRdb's version includes in-frame clones alone and lacks a portion of them. The DNA was the basis for D and trimming; V, J and clone size are from that table. In the table there are roughly 77,000 clones, 76% of which are singletons.

This chain connects TRBV5-1 to TRBJ2-1; 7 bases fit TRBD2. This TCR was sampled from a man aged 55 to 70 with COVID-19, enrolled during active disease. What was sequenced was peripheral blood. The CDR3 DNA sequence: TGCGCCAGCAGCGCCTCAGCGGGACACAATGAGCAGTTCTTC. It is translated as CASSASAGHNEQFF. Together with reference TRBV5-1 and TRBJ2-1, the CDR3 gives the full variable domain: KAGVTQTPRYLIKTRGQQVTLSCSPISGHRSVSWYQQTPGQGLQFLFEYFSETQRNKGNFPGRFSGRQFSNSRSEMNVSTLELGDSALYLCASSASAGHNEQFFGPGTRLTVL.